Following are 15 T cell receptor beta chains from one sample sequenced in a study of cytomegalovirus exposure and HLA in healthy donors. Assay: immunoSEQ multiplex PCR; the TCRdb copy retains only in-frame clones and omits some. The table shows some 110,000 clones, with 86% occurring only once. The sample taken for sequencing was PBMCs. The source of these receptors is a man between 18 and 35 years old in good health and CMV-seronegative.

This clone was seen a few times. This sequence joins TRBV7-2 and TRBJ2-1; 14 bases agree with TRBD2. The germline V gene encodes CDR1 SGHTA and CDR2 FQGNSA. J was trimmed by 7 bases and V by 8 bases; bases with no gene match: 4. The CDR3 runs to 14 residues. CDR3 nucleotide sequence: TGTGCCAGCGGGGGACTAGCGGGAGCGAATGAGCAGTTCTTC. The encoded protein is CASGGLAGANEQFF.

The J gene is TRBJ1-3, the V gene TRBV7-2; D is possibly TRBD1 (5 bases). The CDR3 spans 18 residues. Germline V gives CDR1 SGHTA, CDR2 FQGNSA. Between the trimmed V and J ends, which lost 0 bases and 0 bases, there was a span of 15 bases. The CDR3 DNA is TGTGCCAGCAGCTTAGCCAGGGATACGATCCGCTCTGGAAACACCATATATTTT. Residues: CASSLARDTIRSGNTIYF.

The V and J genes are TRBV9 and TRBJ2-7; 8 bases match TRBD1. There are 15 residues in the CDR3. Per germline, CDR1 SGDLS and CDR2 YYNGEE. J gave up 3 bases and V 4 bases, and 9 bases lay outside the gene matches. This CDR3 is CASSPGQGSLYEQYF. CDR3 in DNA: TGTGCCAGCAGCCCCGGACAGGGCTCCCTCTACGAGCAGTACTTC.

This rearrangement joins TRBV19 to TRBJ2-2; 14 nucleotides agree with TRBD2. The CDR3 contains 17 residues. Germline-derived CDR1 and CDR2 are LNHDA and SQIVND (reference sequence). V gave up 3 bases and J gave up 6 bases; unmatched junction bases: 6. The CDR3 bases are TGTGCCAGTAGTATCCTCCCGACTAGCGGGAGGGCCGGGGAGCTGTTTTTT. Translated: CASSILPTSGRAGELFF. Supplemented by reference TRBV19 and TRBJ2-2, the full variable domain reads DGGITQSPKYLFRKEGQNVTLSCEQNLNHDAMYWYRQDPGQGLRLIYYSQIVNDFQKGDIAEGYSVSREKKESFPLTVTSAQKNPTAFYLCASSILPTSGRAGELFFGEGSRLTVL.

This chain joins TRBV30 and TRBJ2-7, with 8 bases aligning to TRBD1. The germline V gene encodes CDR1 GTSNPN and CDR2 SVGIG (reference sequence). V lost 3 bases and J lost 4; bases outside the gene matches: 8. The CDR3 covers 14 residues. CDR3 coding DNA: TGTGCCTGGAGACGACAGGGGATGGTTTACGAGCAGTACTTC. As protein: CAWRRQGMVYEQYF.

The rearrangement links TRBV29-1 to TRBJ2-3, with a tentative D call TRBD2 (5 bases). The CDR3 is 14 amino acids. V was pared by 5 bases and J by 3 bases, with 15 bases between. Germline-derived CDR1 and CDR2 are SQVTM and ANQGSEA. The DNA of the CDR3 is TGCAGCGTTACCGACTCGGCGGGTACAGATACGCAGTATTTT. Amino acid sequence: CSVTDSAGTDTQYF.

V and J are TRBV11-2 and TRBJ2-1; 8 positions agree with TRBD2. Germline CDR1 is SGHAT and CDR2 is FQNNGV. The CDR3 spans 17 residues. The ends lost 3 bases at V and 2 bases at J; junction bases unmatched: 9. The CDR3 loop reads CASSFPISGNTYNEQFF. The CDR3 DNA is TGTGCCAGCAGCTTCCCTATTAGCGGGAACACCTACAATGAGCAGTTCTTC.

The chain links TRBV30 to TRBJ2-7, with 11 bases fitting TRBD1. Germline CDR1 GTSNPN, CDR2 SVGIG (reference sequence). The CDR3 is made up of 18 amino acids. V was pared by 0 bases and J by 7 bases, with 17 bases of the junction left unmatched. The CDR3 is CAWSVPRFRTGGRREQYF. CDR3 bases: TGTGCCTGGAGTGTACCTAGATTTCGGACAGGGGGCCGGCGGGAGCAGTACTTC.

The gene calls are TRBV18 and TRBJ1-1; D uncertain. The V end lost 8 bases, the J end lost 8 bases, and 15 bases lay between the germline ends. Germline V gene data show CDR1 as KGHSH and CDR2 as LQKENI. The CDR3 is made up of 12 amino acids. CDR3 in DNA: TGTGCCAGCGGGTCAACCGGGTCGGAAGCTTTCTTT. This codes for CASGSTGSEAFF. Full variable domain (remainder filled in from reference TRBV18 and TRBJ1-1): NAGVMQNPRHLVRRRGQEARLRCSPMKGHSHVYWYRQLPEEGLKFMVYLQKENIIDESGMPKERFSAEFPKEGPSILRIQQVVRGDSAAYFCASGSTGSEAFFGQGTRLTVV.

The chain has TRBV27 and TRBJ2-3; possibly TRBD1 for D (5 bases). Trimming shortened V by 1 base and J by 4 bases, and 12 bases separated the two germline ends. This CDR3 is 15 amino acids long. CDR1 and CDR2 (germline): MNHEY, SMNVEV (reference sequence). CDR3 sequence: CASSLLAGWSDTQYF. The DNA of the CDR3 is TGTGCCAGCAGTTTATTGGCAGGGTGGTCAGATACGCAGTATTTT.

This clone was seen only a few times. V gene TRBV12-5 combines with J gene TRBJ2-7; perhaps TRBD2 as D (6 bases). CDR3 length equals 13 residues. Trimming removed 4 bases from V and 2 bases from J, with 9 bases in between. In germline, CDR1 is LGHNT, CDR2 FRNRAP. The CDR3 protein is CASGSRETYEQYF. Written as DNA, the CDR3 is TGTGCTAGTGGTTCCCGGGAGACCTACGAGCAGTACTTC.

The genes are TRBV15 and TRBJ1-2; no reliable D call. The CDR3 spans 12 residues. V shed 4 bases and J shed 0 bases, with 3 bases lying between them. Germline-derived CDR1 and CDR2 are LNHNV and YYDKDF (reference sequence). Here the CDR3 DNA reads TGTGCCACCAGCAACTCTAACTATGGCTACACCTTC. Translation: CATSNSNYGYTF.

V gene TRBV6-5 combines with J gene TRBJ2-2; 9 bases line up with TRBD1. CDR1 is MNHEY and CDR2 is SVGAGI in the germline V gene. V gave up 6 bases and J gave up 6 bases; unmatched junction bases: 2. The CDR3 covers 13 residues. CDR3 protein: CASSRQGAGELFF. CDR3 bases: TGTGCCAGCAGCAGACAGGGGGCCGGGGAGCTGTTTTTT.

The V call is TRBV19, the J call TRBJ1-1; a possible D gene is TRBD1 (6 bases). CDR1 LNHDA and CDR2 SQIVND come from the germline V gene (reference sequence). Trimming took 6 bases from V and 4 from J, leaving 18 bases between them. The length of the CDR3 is 15 residues. CDR3 DNA sequence: TGTGCCAGTAGCTACGAGACAGGCAGAGGCACTGAAGCTTTCTTT. Translation: CASSYETGRGTEAFF. Filled out from reference TRBV19 and TRBJ1-1, the complete variable domain reads DGGITQSPKYLFRKEGQNVTLSCEQNLNHDAMYWYRQDPGQGLRLIYYSQIVNDFQKGDIAEGYSVSREKKESFPLTVTSAQKNPTAFYLCASSYETGRGTEAFFGQGTRLTVV.

The chain joins TRBV5-1 to TRBJ2-7; 13 bases agree with TRBD2. Germline loops: CDR1 SGHRS, CDR2 YFSETQ. The junction had 11 bases not matched to a gene; V was cut back by 0 bases and J by 2 bases. CDR3 size: 19 residues. The CDR3 DNA follows: TGCGCCAGCAGCTTGGTTTCGGGACTAGCGGGACAGACCACCTACGAGCAGTACTTC. Its translation is CASSLVSGLAGQTTYEQYF. Filled out from reference TRBV5-1 and TRBJ2-7, the complete variable domain reads KAGVTQTPRYLIKTRGQQVTLSCSPISGHRSVSWYQQTPGQGLQFLFEYFSETQRNKGNFPGRFSGRQFSNSRSEMNVSTLELGDSALYLCASSLVSGLAGQTTYEQYFGPGTRLTVT.